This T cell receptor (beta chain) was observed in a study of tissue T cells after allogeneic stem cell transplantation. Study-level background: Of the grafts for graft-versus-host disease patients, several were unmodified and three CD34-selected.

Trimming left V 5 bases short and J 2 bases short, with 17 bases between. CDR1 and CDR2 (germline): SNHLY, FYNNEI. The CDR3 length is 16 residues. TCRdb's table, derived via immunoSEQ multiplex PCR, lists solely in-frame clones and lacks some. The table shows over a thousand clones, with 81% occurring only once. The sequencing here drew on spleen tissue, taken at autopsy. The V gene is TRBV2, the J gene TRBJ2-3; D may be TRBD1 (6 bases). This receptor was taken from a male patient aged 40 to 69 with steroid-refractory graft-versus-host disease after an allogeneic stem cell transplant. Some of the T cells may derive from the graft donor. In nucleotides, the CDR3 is TGTGCCAGCAGTATCGGGGACACGCGGTACACAGATACGCAGTATTTT. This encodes CASSIGDTRYTDTQYF.